These 25 T cell receptor beta chains share one sample of origin, sequenced in a study of cytomegalovirus exposure and HLA in healthy donors. Assay used: immunoSEQ multiplex PCR; TCRdb lists only in-frame clones, some missing. The sample carries around 120,000 clones, 70% to 90% recorded once. Sequenced sample: PBMCs. The receptors come from a man aged 18 to 30 in good health and CMV-seropositive.

The chain uses TRBV7-2 and TRBJ1-5; D unresolved. V was pared by 2 bases and J by 0 bases, with 5 bases between. CDR1 is SGHTA, CDR2 FQGNSA, per germline. The CDR3 has 14 residues. This CDR3 is CASSLLASNQPQHF. DNA for the CDR3: TGTGCCAGCAGCTTATTGGCTAGCAATCAGCCCCAGCATTTT.

The genes are TRBV7-2 and TRBJ2-7; possible D gene TRBD1, 5 bases. CDR1 SGHTA and CDR2 FQGNSA come from the germline V gene. Trimming cost V 6 bases and J 4 bases, with 16 bases left between them. The CDR3 runs 14 residues. As DNA, the CDR3 is TGTGCCAGCAGGGTCACAGGTCAGGTATACGAGCAGTACTTC. This codes for CASRVTGQVYEQYF.

The chain recombines TRBV9 with TRBJ2-5, with D tentatively TRBD1 (5 bases). CDR1 SGDLS and CDR2 YYNGEE come from the germline V gene. CDR3 length: 14 residues. Trimming stripped 0 bases from V and 1 base from J, with 7 bases between. CDR3: CASSVAQGQETQYF. As DNA, the CDR3 is TGTGCCAGCAGCGTAGCTCAGGGCCAAGAGACCCAGTACTTC.

V and J are TRBV2 and TRBJ2-3; tentative D call: TRBD1 (6 bases). Trimming pared 1 base from V and 3 bases from J, leaving 17 bases between. Germline values: CDR1 SNHLY, CDR2 FYNNEI. This CDR3 has 17 amino acids. DNA of the CDR3: TGTGCCAGCAGTGAAGGATGGGACACTTCCTTGACAGATACGCAGTATTTT. Amino acid sequence: CASSEGWDTSLTDTQYF.

This chain links TRBV7-2 with TRBJ2-5; 7 bases line up with TRBD1. The CDR3 extends over 14 amino acids. J was trimmed by 1 base and V by 7 bases; bases with no gene match: 6. Germline V gene data show CDR1 as SGHTA and CDR2 as FQGNSA. This chain's CDR3 is CASTRQGSQETQYF. The CDR3 nucleotides are TGTGCCAGCACCCGACAGGGCTCCCAAGAGACCCAGTACTTC.

The rearrangement uses TRBV14 and TRBJ2-7, with 10 bases lining up with TRBD2. Germline trimming cut 4 bases from V and 7 bases from J; bases unmatched to any gene: 10. CDR3 size: 15 residues. Germline V gene sequence: CDR1 SGHDN, CDR2 FVKESK. CDR3 sequence (DNA): TGTGCCAGCAGCCCTCGGGGGACTAGCGCGCGGGAGCAGTACTTC. It encodes CASSPRGTSAREQYF.

The chain has TRBV7-9 and TRBJ2-5, with unresolved D. Trimming cost V 6 bases and J 1 base, with 12 bases left between them. Germline CDR1 is SEHNR and CDR2 is FQNEAQ (reference sequence). The CDR3 is made up of 14 amino acids. CDR3 DNA: TGTGCCAGCAGTCTAACAGTACCCCAAGAGACCCAGTACTTC. It codes for CASSLTVPQETQYF.

The chain recombines TRBV27 with TRBJ2-4, with TRBD2 matching over 7 bases. The CDR3 has 13 residues. Unmatched junction bases numbered 0, after V lost 3 bases and J lost 4 bases. CDR1 is MNHEY and CDR2 is SMNVEV in the germline V gene (reference sequence). The CDR3 nucleotides read TGTGCCAGCAGTTTGGGACTAAAAAACATTCAGTACTTC. It yields the protein CASSLGLKNIQYF.

This chain connects TRBV9 to TRBJ1-4; a possible D gene is TRBD1 (5 bases). This CDR3 comprises 15 residues. CDR1 is SGDLS, CDR2 YYNGEE, per germline. The V and J ends lost 0 bases and 7 bases respectively, with 13 bases between them. The CDR3 bases are TGTGCCAGCAGCGTAGACGGTGGAAGGGGTGAAAAACTGTTTTTT. Protein sequence: CASSVDGGRGEKLFF.

The chain links TRBV4-3 to TRBJ1-2, with a tentative D call TRBD1 (6 bases). Germline values: CDR1 LGHNA, CDR2 YSLEER. The germline V and J ends were trimmed by 1 base and 6 bases, with 15 bases remaining between them. The CDR3 extends over 15 amino acids. The CDR3 loop is CASSQAPSDRNGYTF. In DNA, the CDR3 is TGCGCCAGCAGCCAAGCCCCCTCCGACAGGAATGGCTACACCTTC.

J is TRBJ1-1 and V is TRBV28, with TRBD1 as a possible D gene (5 bases). Germline CDR1 and CDR2: MDHEN and SYDVKM. V lost 5 bases, J lost 1 base, and 8 bases lay in between. CDR3 length equals 13 residues. Here the CDR3 DNA reads TGTGCCAGCAGTGTCGACAGGAACACTGAAGCTTTCTTT. It is translated as CASSVDRNTEAFF.

This chain joins TRBV5-4 and TRBJ2-7; 8 bases align to TRBD1. V gave up 0 bases and J gave up 0 bases; unmatched junction bases: 2. Germline assignment: CDR1 SGHNT and CDR2 YYREEE (reference sequence). There are 15 residues in the CDR3. As DNA, the CDR3 is TGTGCCAGCAGCTTGGGCAGGGGGCTCTCCTACGAGCAGTACTTC. It specifies CASSLGRGLSYEQYF.

This rearrangement joins TRBV2 to TRBJ1-1; D gene uncertain. This CDR3 is built from 12 residues. The germline V gene encodes CDR1 SNHLY and CDR2 FYNNEI. Trimming stripped 6 bases from V and 2 bases from J, with 7 bases between. The CDR3 here is CASSEHNTEAFF. CDR3 DNA sequence: TGTGCCAGCAGCGAACATAACACTGAAGCTTTCTTT.

This clone showed up many times. The chain is built from TRBV7-8 and TRBJ1-2, with unresolved D. Between the trimmed V and J ends, which lost 4 bases and 4 bases, there was a span of 16 bases. Germline V CDR1 and CDR2: SGHVS, FQNEAQ. This CDR3 comprises 15 residues. This CDR3 reads CASSSREFIGYGYTF. The CDR3 DNA reads TGTGCCAGCAGCTCCCGGGAATTTATTGGCTATGGCTACACCTTC.

V is TRBV11-1 and J is TRBJ2-1, with a weak D call TRBD2 (5 bases). This CDR3 has 15 residues. Trimming removed 0 bases from V and 9 bases from J, with 15 bases in between. The germline CDR1 and CDR2 sequences are SGHAT and FQDESV (reference sequence). In DNA, the CDR3 is TGTGCCAGCAGCTTAGCAGCGGTGGCTAGCAGTGAGCAGTTCTTC. As protein: CASSLAAVASSEQFF. Using reference TRBV11-1 and TRBJ2-1 for the parts outside the CDR3, the full variable domain is EAEVAQSPRYKITEKSQAVAFWCDPISGHATLYWYRQILGQGPELLVQFQDESVVDDSQLPKDRFSAERLKGVDSTLKIQPAELGDSAMYLCASSLAAVASSEQFFGPGTRLTVL.

The chain uses TRBV7-8 and TRBJ1-5; D gene uncertain. Trimming removed 6 bases from V and 6 bases from J, with 12 bases in between. The CDR3 totals 13 residues. Germline values: CDR1 SGHVS, CDR2 FQNEAQ. CDR3 loop: CASSSPGTQPQHF. In DNA form, the CDR3 reads TGTGCCAGCAGTTCCCCTGGCACTCAGCCCCAGCATTTT.

V usage is TRBV6-5 and J usage is TRBJ1-2; the match to TRBD1 covers 9 bases. CDR1 and CDR2 from the germline V gene are MNHEY and SVGAGI. This CDR3 has 14 amino acids. The trim removed 9 bases at V and 4 bases at J, leaving 9 bases unmatched. The chain's CDR3 is CASARDRAFYGYTF. CDR3 bases: TGTGCCAGTGCCCGGGACAGGGCTTTCTATGGCTACACCTTC.

This chain connects TRBV9 to TRBJ2-1, with D possibly being TRBD1 (5 bases). The CDR3 spans 13 residues. The germline V gene has CDR1 SGDLS and CDR2 YYNGEE. V lost 0 bases and J lost 7, with 8 bases in between. Written as DNA, the CDR3 is TGTGCCAGCAGCGTAGGGGGCCGGAATGAGCAGTTCTTC. Translated, it gives CASSVGGRNEQFF.

The count of this clone is one. The V call is TRBV2, the J call TRBJ1-6, with D maybe TRBD1 (5 bases). The V end was cut by 4 bases, the J end by 0 bases, with 10 bases between. Germline V gene lookup returns CDR1 SNHLY and CDR2 FYNNEI. The CDR3 runs 16 residues. CDR3 nucleotides: TGTGCCAGCAGTGCAGGGAAAAGCTCCTATAATTCACCCCTCCACTTT. Translating it yields CASSAGKSSYNSPLHF.

The rearrangement joins TRBV28 to TRBJ2-5; 7 nucleotides agree with TRBD2. V gave up 8 bases and J gave up 0 bases; unmatched junction bases: 0. The CDR3 spans 12 residues. CDR1 is MDHEN and CDR2 is SYDVKM in the germline V gene. The CDR3 nucleotides are TGTGCCAGCCTAGCGGACCAAGAGACCCAGTACTTC. As protein: CASLADQETQYF. Complete variable domain (other parts from reference TRBV28 and TRBJ2-5): DVKVTQSSRYLVKRTGEKVFLECVQDMDHENMFWYRQDPGLGLRLIYFSYDVKMKEKGDIPEGYSVSREKKERFSLILESASTNQTSMYLCASLADQETQYFGPGTRLLVL.

This chain joins TRBV5-4 and TRBJ1-6; perhaps TRBD1 as D (5 bases). V gave up 2 bases and J gave up 0 bases, with 15 bases separating them. Germline V gene data show CDR1 as SGHNT and CDR2 as YYREEE (reference sequence). This CDR3 comprises 18 residues. DNA of the CDR3: TGTGCCAGCAGCTTCTTCGGCCGGGGGAGCTCCTATAATTCACCCCTCCACTTT. Translated: CASSFFGRGSSYNSPLHF.

The J gene is TRBJ2-3, the V gene TRBV4-2; a weak D match, TRBD2 (7 bases). Germline V gene data show CDR1 as LGHNA and CDR2 as YNFKEQ. The CDR3 runs 16 residues. Trimming removed 4 bases from V and 1 base from J, with 15 bases in between. CDR3 in DNA: TGTGCCAGCAGCCGAAACGGGGGGCGGGGCACAGATACGCAGTATTTT. Its translation: CASSRNGGRGTDTQYF.

The chain combines TRBV5-1 with TRBJ2-7; TRBD2 agrees at 7 bases. Germline assignment: CDR1 SGHRS and CDR2 YFSETQ. This CDR3 comprises 16 residues. With V trimmed by 0 bases and J by 2 bases, 8 bases remained unmatched. The CDR3 protein is CASSLVSGLGTYEQYF. The CDR3 coding sequence is TGCGCCAGCAGCTTGGTTAGCGGGTTAGGGACCTACGAGCAGTACTTC.

CDR3 bases: TGTGCCAGCAGCCAGGACAGGGGGCCCGAGCAGTACTTC. It encodes CASSQDRGPEQYF. The chain links TRBV4-2 to TRBJ2-7, with TRBD1 matching over 11 bases. There are 13 residues in the CDR3. The germline gives CDR1 LGHNA, CDR2 YNFKEQ. V lost 3 bases, J lost 6 bases, and 1 base stayed unmatched.

This rearrangement joins TRBV7-6 to TRBJ2-7; D is perhaps TRBD1 (6 bases). CDR1 is SGHVS, CDR2 FNYEAQ, per germline. This CDR3 has 14 amino acids. Trimming removed 5 bases at V and 2 bases at J, with 13 bases between. CDR3 sequence: CASSAGTYTYEQYF. In DNA form, the CDR3 reads TGTGCCAGCAGCGCCGGGACATATACCTACGAGCAGTACTTC.